This TCR gamma chain was identified in a study of Vδ1+ human thymocytes. The study's findings and limits: The authors advised highly purified populations and single-cell validation. Around 20% of thymic delta-chain sequences were Vdelta2, with few Vdelta3, unlike blood Vdelta1+ controls. Highly polyclonal TRG and TRD repertoires with Gaussian CDR3 length distributions appeared in thymus.

Extracted RNA was reverse transcribed into cDNA. Multiplex PCR used pooled V-gene forward primers and a constant-region reverse primer to amplify CDR3s. TCRdb repeated clone calling on the multiplex PCR reads with CATT. This repertoire shows 9,000 or so gamma-chain clones, less than 60% found once; its top ten account for approximately 1.5%. V shed 3 bases, J shed 5 bases, and the junction held 4 bases outside the gene matches. The CDR3 consists of 12 residues. The germline V gene has CDR1 VENAVY and CDR2 YDSYNSRV. For this clone: The antigen is not known.

Thymocytes were sorted as CD3+ TCRVdelta1+ TCRVdelta2- after alphabeta T cell depletion. Purity of the sorted Vdelta1+ thymocytes ranged from 98% to 99.6%. This receptor was taken from a girl younger than two who had congenital heart surgery. This chain joins TRGV8 and TRGJ1 or TRGJ2. The J gene, missing from TCRdb, was assigned here through DNA to germline matching. Sequenced material: Vdelta1+ gamma-delta thymocytes from the thymus. Stated subset: FACS-sorted CD3+ TCRalphabeta- TCRVdelta1+ TCRVdelta2- thymocytes. The CDR3 is CATWDVNYKKLF. CDR3 DNA sequence: TGTGCCACCTGGGATGTGAATTATAAGAAACTCTTT.